The T cell receptor (beta chain) under discussion was sequenced for a study of cytomegalovirus exposure and HLA in healthy donors. The study ran its PCR with 60 Vbeta and 13 Jbeta primers. The repertoire was sequenced with immunoSEQ multiplex PCR; TCRdb's copy has only in-frame clones and lacks some. The sample includes about 200,000 clones, around 77% of them seen just once. Broader study findings: Accurate prediction of HLA-A and HLA-B alleles (for most subjects) was reportedly achieved from TCR beta sequences. Being indistinguishable, some V segments were excluded, TRBV6-2 and TRBV6-3 among them. No immune exposure information besides CMV serostatus was available.

Unmatched junction bases numbered 7, after V lost 6 bases and J lost 5 bases. The CDR3 length is 14 residues. Germline CDR1 reads MNHNS; CDR2 reads SASEGT. In the case of this clone: Antigen unknown.

This TCR came from a woman in her 30s in good health and CMV-seronegative. The chain employs TRBV6-1 and TRBJ2-7, with 10 nucleotides matching TRBD2. The sequenced material came from PBMCs. CDR3 sequence: CASSKREGGDEQYF. Written as DNA, the CDR3 is TGTGCCAGCAGCAAGCGGGAGGGCGGGGACGAGCAGTACTTC.